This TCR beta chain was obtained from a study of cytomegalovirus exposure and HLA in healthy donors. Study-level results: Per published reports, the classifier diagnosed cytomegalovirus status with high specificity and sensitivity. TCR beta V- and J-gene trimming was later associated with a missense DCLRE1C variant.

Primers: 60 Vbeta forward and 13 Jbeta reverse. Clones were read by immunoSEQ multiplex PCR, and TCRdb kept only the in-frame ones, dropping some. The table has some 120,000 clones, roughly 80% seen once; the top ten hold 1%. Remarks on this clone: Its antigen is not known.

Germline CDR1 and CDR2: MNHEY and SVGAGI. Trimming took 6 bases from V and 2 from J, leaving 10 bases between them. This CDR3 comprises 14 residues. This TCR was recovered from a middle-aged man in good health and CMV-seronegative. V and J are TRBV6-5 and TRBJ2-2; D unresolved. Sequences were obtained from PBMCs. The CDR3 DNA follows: TGTGCCAGCAGGAGGCAAACCAACACCGGGGAGCTGTTTTTT. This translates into CASRRQTNTGELFF.